These 17 T cell receptor beta chains were sequenced from one sample in a study of technical replicates of blood from several donors. Only in-frame clones appear in the TCRdb table, and some are missing; sequencing was by immunoSEQ multiplex PCR. The sample records just under 100,000 clones, roughly 96% being singletons. Sequenced: T cells isolated from PBMCs. Receptors were obtained from a human donor in good health.

The V call is TRBV11-3, the J call TRBJ2-1; 9 positions agree with TRBD2. The germline V gene has CDR1 SGHNT and CDR2 YENEEA. This CDR3 is 14 amino acids long. The V and J ends lost 3 bases and 4 bases, in that order; junction bases with no gene match: 1. CDR3 sequence: CASSLTSGYNEQFF. The DNA of the CDR3 is TGTGCCAGCAGCTTGACTAGCGGATACAATGAGCAGTTCTTC. Complete variable domain (other parts from reference TRBV11-3 and TRBJ2-1): EAGVVQSPRYKIIEKKQPVAFWCNPISGHNTLYWYLQNLGQGPELLIRYENEEAVDDSQLPKDRFSAERLKGVDSTLKIQPAELGDSAVYLCASSLTSGYNEQFFGPGTRLTVL.

The gene calls are TRBV14 and TRBJ2-3; no definite D call. The CDR3 has 14 residues. Between the trimmed V and J ends, which lost 3 bases and 3 bases, there was a span of 10 bases. CDR1 is SGHDN and CDR2 is FVKESK in the germline V gene. This CDR3 is CASSHGAGTDTQYF. The CDR3 DNA sequence: TGTGCCAGCAGCCACGGAGCCGGGACAGATACGCAGTATTTT.

The chain uses TRBV19 and TRBJ1-6, with a possible D match to TRBD1 (6 bases). This CDR3 region has 15 residues. V dropped 1 base and J dropped 10 bases, with 14 bases sitting between them. Germline-derived CDR1 and CDR2 are LNHDA and SQIVND (reference sequence). The CDR3 region is CASSIGLDRNSPLHF. The CDR3 DNA reads as TGTGCCAGTAGTATAGGGCTCGACAGGAACTCACCCCTCCACTTT.

The J gene is TRBJ1-2, the V gene TRBV2; D is uncertain. From germline, CDR1 is SNHLY and CDR2 FYNNEI. CDR3 length: 14 residues. Trimming removed 1 base from V and 3 bases from J, with 9 bases in between. CDR3 nucleotide sequence: TGTGCCAGCAGTGAAGGCGGGAGGGACTATGGCTACACCTTC. Translated: CASSEGGRDYGYTF.

As DNA, the CDR3 is TGTGCCAGCAGAAAAGGGGTTGGGCTTATGAATGAGCAGTTCTTC. Translating gives CASRKGVGLMNEQFF. The chain is built from TRBV7-6 and TRBJ2-1, with D perhaps matching TRBD1 (5 bases). Germline V CDR1 and CDR2: SGHVS, FNYEAQ. Deletions cut 6 bases from V and 7 bases from J, with 19 bases between. The CDR3 runs to 15 residues.

The rearrangement joins TRBV28 to TRBJ2-1; 9 positions agree with TRBD2. CDR3 size: 13 residues. The germline V gene encodes CDR1 MDHEN and CDR2 SYDVKM. Trimming cost V 4 bases and J 15 bases; bases outside gene matches: 10. The CDR3 DNA reads as TGTGCCAGCAGTTCCGCCCACGTAGCGGGGGCGTTCTTC. Its translation: CASSSAHVAGAFF.

The J gene is TRBJ1-1, the V gene TRBV9; no definite D call. CDR1 and CDR2 from the germline V gene are SGDLS and YYNGEE. V lost 1 base, J lost 0 bases, and 4 bases lay in between. The CDR3 consists of 13 residues. The CDR3 reads CASSVQMNTEAFF. In nucleotides, the CDR3 is TGTGCCAGCAGCGTACAGATGAACACTGAAGCTTTCTTT.

This chain joins TRBV18 and TRBJ1-3, with D maybe TRBD1 (6 bases). Germline V CDR1 and CDR2: KGHSH, LQKENI. V was clipped by 3 bases and J by 3 bases, with 12 bases between them. There are 15 residues in the CDR3. In nucleotides, the CDR3 is TGTGCCAGCTCACCGGACAGAAGAGTTGGAAACACCATATATTTT. This sequence encodes CASSPDRRVGNTIYF.

The CDR3 is CASSLLGGTGANTGELFF. The DNA of the CDR3 is TGTGCCAGCAGCTTATTAGGTGGGACAGGTGCGAACACCGGGGAGCTGTTTTTT. J is TRBJ2-2 and V is TRBV11-2; 8 bases match TRBD1. Germline assignment: CDR1 SGHAT and CDR2 FQNNGV. CDR3 length equals 18 residues. Trimming at V came to 2 bases and at J to 0 bases, leaving 8 bases not matched to a gene.

This rearrangement joins TRBV15 to TRBJ2-7; no clear D gene. Per the germline V gene, CDR1 is LNHNV and CDR2 is YYDKDF (reference sequence). The CDR3 has 14 amino acids. Trimming cost V 0 bases and J 3 bases, with 9 bases left between them. CDR3 region: CATSRDGGSYEQYF. The CDR3 DNA reads as TGTGCCACCAGCAGAGATGGTGGCAGCTACGAGCAGTACTTC.

This chain uses TRBV6-5 with TRBJ2-5; D might be TRBD2 (5 bases). V lost 5 bases and J 4 bases, leaving 17 bases between the germline ends. Germline V gene sequence: CDR1 MNHEY, CDR2 SVGAGI. The CDR3 runs to 15 residues. CDR3 in amino acids: CASSRPGAGPETQYF. CDR3 bases: TGTGCCAGCAGTCGCCCCGGTGCGGGTCCAGAGACCCAGTACTTC.

This chain's CDR3 is CASSATDSIYGYTF. CDR3 nucleotide sequence: TGTGCCAGCAGTGCGACCGACAGTATCTATGGCTACACCTTC. The rearrangement joins TRBV6-1 to TRBJ1-2; a possible D gene is TRBD1 (5 bases). V shed 4 bases and J shed 4 bases, with 13 bases lying between them. CDR3 size: 14 residues. In germline, CDR1 is MNHNS, CDR2 SASEGT.

The V gene is TRBV10-1, the J gene TRBJ1-5, with 7 bases identical to TRBD1. Germline V gives CDR1 WNHNN, CDR2 SYGVQD (reference sequence). After removal of 5 bases from V and 4 bases from J, the junction contained 2 bases not matched to a gene. This CDR3 has 13 residues. The CDR3 loop is CASSPGQNQPQHF. The CDR3 coding sequence is TGCGCCAGCAGTCCGGGACAGAATCAGCCCCAGCATTTT.

The chain links TRBV29-1 to TRBJ2-4; TRBD2 agrees at 7 bases. The germline gives CDR1 SQVTM, CDR2 ANQGSEA. V lost 3 bases, J lost 10 bases, and 9 bases stayed unmatched. This CDR3 contains 13 residues. CDR3 in DNA: TGCAGCGTTGAGTGGGCCTGGGGGGGAATTCAGTACTTC. This gives the protein CSVEWAWGGIQYF.

The chain has TRBV5-4 and TRBJ1-2; the D gene is possibly TRBD1 (5 bases). The CDR3 is 13 amino acids. Trimming cost V 3 bases and J 5 bases, with 11 bases left between them. Germline CDR1 is SGHNT and CDR2 is YYREEE (reference sequence). CDR3 coding DNA: TGTGCCAGCAGCTCGGTGTCAGGGTATGGCTACACCTTC. This sequence encodes CASSSVSGYGYTF.

The chain joins TRBV27 to TRBJ2-3; a weak D match, TRBD2 (6 bases). V was trimmed by 3 bases and J by 1 base, leaving 14 bases between them. Germline loops: CDR1 MNHEY, CDR2 SMNVEV (reference sequence). The CDR3 runs to 16 residues. This CDR3 is CASSLYGPGGTDTQYF. The DNA of the CDR3 is TGTGCCAGCAGTTTGTACGGGCCGGGGGGCACAGATACGCAGTATTTT.

The CDR3 DNA follows: TGCGCCAGCAGCTCAGCGAATGAGCAGTTCTTC. Translating gives CASSSANEQFF. The V call is TRBV5-1, the J call TRBJ2-1; D is unclear. Per the germline V gene, CDR1 is SGHRS and CDR2 is YFSETQ. The CDR3 is 11 residues long. The germline V and J ends were trimmed by 3 bases and 7 bases, with 5 bases remaining between them.